The clone carrying this TCR beta chain was detected a few times. Germline CDR1 reads GTSNPN; CDR2 reads SVGIG (reference sequence). J was trimmed by 2 bases and V by 3 bases; bases with no gene match: 4. This CDR3 contains 14 residues. Sequencing used immunoSEQ multiplex PCR; TCRdb keeps in-frame clones, though not all of them. In the table there are some 56,000 clones, roughly 89% of which are singletons. This sample was taken from a study of blood T cell repertoires in COVID-19. The source of this sequence is a woman aged 55-69 years with COVID-19, enrolled during active disease. The chain employs TRBV30 and TRBJ2-3; 8 bases align to TRBD2. Sequences were obtained from peripheral blood. For the CDR3, the DNA is TGTGCCTGGAGCAGCGGGGGACCCACAGATACGCAGTATTTT. Its translation is CAWSSGGPTDTQYF.